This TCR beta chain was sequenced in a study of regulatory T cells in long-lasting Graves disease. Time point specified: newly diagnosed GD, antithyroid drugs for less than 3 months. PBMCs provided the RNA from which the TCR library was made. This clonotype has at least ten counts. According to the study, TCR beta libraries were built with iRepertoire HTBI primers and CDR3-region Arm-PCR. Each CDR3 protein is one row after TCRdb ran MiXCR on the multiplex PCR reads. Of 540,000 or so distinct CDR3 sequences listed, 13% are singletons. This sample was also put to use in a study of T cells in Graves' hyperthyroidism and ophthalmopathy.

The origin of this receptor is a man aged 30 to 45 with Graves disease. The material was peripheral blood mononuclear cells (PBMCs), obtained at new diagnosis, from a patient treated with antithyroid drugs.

The CDR3 loop reads CASSFSEMNTEAFF. CDR3 nucleotide sequence: TGTGCCAGCAGCTTTAGCGAGATGAACACTGAAGCTTTCTTT. V is TRBV7-9 and J is TRBJ1-1; D remains ambiguous. This CDR3 region has 14 residues. Trimming cost V 3 bases and J 0 bases, with 8 bases left between them. Germline CDR1 SEHNR, CDR2 FQNEAQ (reference sequence).